Listed below are T cell receptor beta chains from one sample, sequenced in a study of PD-L1 blockade in urothelial cancer. Assay used: immunoSEQ multiplex PCR; TCRdb lists only in-frame clones, some missing. The profile shows tens of thousands of clones, roughly nine tenths of them singletons. Sequencing used PBMCs, obtained around atezolizumab (anti-PD-L1) treatment. These receptors all come from an elderly man with urothelial cancer. CDR3s include the opening cysteine and the closing phenylalanine or tryptophan. Fields, in order: V gene, clone size, D gene, J gene, CDR3 protein, CDR3 DNA. The D gene is left open where the match is weak. Not all rows give a size; the values are once, few, many and, for expanded clones, a class.

v_gene: TRBV27; abundance: NA; d_gene: TRBD2; j_gene: TRBJ2-7; CDR3aa: CASSFDIAGVDEQYF; CDR3nt: TGTGCCAGCAGTTTCGATATAGCGGGAGTGGACGAGCAGTACTTC
v_gene: TRBV5-1; abundance: once; d_gene: TRBD1; j_gene: TRBJ2-1; CDR3aa: CASSLADRGRGSEQFF; CDR3nt: TGCGCCAGCAGCTTGGCTGACAGGGGTAGGGGAAGTGAGCAGTTCTTC
v_gene: TRBV27; abundance: NA; d_gene: TRBD1; j_gene: TRBJ2-3; CDR3aa: CASSLLGTGWTDTQYF; CDR3nt: TGTGCCAGCAGCCTCCTTGGGACAGGGTGGACAGATACGCAGTATTTT
v_gene: TRBV30; abundance: NA; d_gene: TRBD2; j_gene: TRBJ2-2; CDR3aa: CAWSILAGATNTGELFF; CDR3nt: TGTGCCTGGAGTATCTTAGCGGGAGCGACCAACACCGGGGAGCTGTTTTTT
v_gene: TRBV28; abundance: NA; d_gene: NA; j_gene: TRBJ1-3; CDR3aa: CASSRGGAAGNTIYF; CDR3nt: TGTGCCAGCAGTAGGGGGGGGGCGGCTGGAAACACCATATATTTT
v_gene: TRBV5-4; abundance: NA; d_gene: NA; j_gene: TRBJ2-3; CDR3aa: CASSSRADTQYF; CDR3nt: TGTGCCAGCAGCTCCAGGGCTGATACGCAGTATTTT
v_gene: TRBV21-1; abundance: once; d_gene: NA; j_gene: TRBJ1-2; CDR3aa: CASSTTYCPEGYTF; CDR3nt: TGTGCCAGCAGCACCACCTACTGCCCGGAGGGCTACACCTTC
v_gene: TRBV19; abundance: NA; d_gene: TRBD1; j_gene: TRBJ2-7; CDR3aa: CASSNRTGDYEQYF; CDR3nt: TGTGCCAGTAGTAACCGGACAGGGGACTACGAGCAGTACTTC
v_gene: TRBV5-1; abundance: NA; d_gene: NA; j_gene: TRBJ1-2; CDR3aa: CASSLSSRGHGYTF; CDR3nt: TGCGCCAGCAGCTTGTCATCCAGGGGACATGGCTACACCTTC
v_gene: TRBV7-2; abundance: NA; d_gene: TRBD1; j_gene: TRBJ1-5; CDR3aa: CASSGTGQGQPQHF; CDR3nt: TGTGCCAGCAGCGGGACAGGCCAAGGTCAGCCCCAGCATTTT
v_gene: TRBV30; abundance: NA; d_gene: NA; j_gene: TRBJ1-6; CDR3aa: CAWRLTDNSPLHF; CDR3nt: TGTGCCTGGAGATTAACAGATAATTCACCCCTCCACTTT
v_gene: TRBV6-6; abundance: NA; d_gene: TRBD1; j_gene: TRBJ1-5; CDR3aa: CASTRQGTSHNQPQHF; CDR3nt: TGTGCCAGCACCCGACAGGGAACCAGTCATAATCAGCCCCAGCATTTT
v_gene: TRBV2; abundance: NA; d_gene: TRBD2; j_gene: TRBJ2-1; CDR3aa: CASSVLAGGMGDEQFF; CDR3nt: TGTGCCAGCAGTGTGCTAGCGGGTGGGATGGGGGATGAGCAGTTCTTC
v_gene: TRBV5-1; abundance: NA; d_gene: TRBD1; j_gene: TRBJ1-2; CDR3aa: CASSLDLRDRVGYTF; CDR3nt: TGCGCCAGCAGCTTGGATCTCCGGGACAGGGTTGGCTACACCTTC
v_gene: TRBV29-1; abundance: NA; d_gene: NA; j_gene: TRBJ2-4; CDR3aa: CSVAGENIQYF; CDR3nt: TGCAGCGTTGCCGGTGAAAACATTCAGTACTTC
v_gene: TRBV7-2; abundance: once; d_gene: TRBD2; j_gene: TRBJ2-2; CDR3aa: CASSLYELAGVTGELFF; CDR3nt: TGTGCCAGCAGCTTGTATGAACTAGCGGGGGTCACCGGGGAGCTGTTTTTT
v_gene: TRBV18; abundance: NA; d_gene: TRBD1; j_gene: TRBJ2-1; CDR3aa: CASSPPTGGTYNEQFF; CDR3nt: TGTGCCAGCTCACCACCGACAGGGGGAACCTACAATGAGCAGTTCTTC
v_gene: TRBV5-4; abundance: NA; d_gene: NA; j_gene: TRBJ2-7; CDR3aa: CASSLGGARNEQYF; CDR3nt: TGTGCCAGCAGCTTGGGTGGGGCAAGGAACGAGCAGTACTTC
v_gene: TRBV15; abundance: NA; d_gene: NA; j_gene: TRBJ1-4; CDR3aa: CATSYLAKTLTNEKLFF; CDR3nt: TGTGCCACCAGCTATCTTGCCAAGACACTGACTAATGAAAAACTGTTTTTT
v_gene: TRBV6-7; abundance: once; d_gene: NA; j_gene: TRBJ2-3; CDR3aa: CASSYLDFTDTQYF; CDR3nt: TGTGCCAGCAGTTACTTGGACTTTACAGATACGCAGTATTTT
v_gene: TRBV5-1; abundance: NA; d_gene: NA; j_gene: TRBJ1-1; CDR3aa: CASSLVGRTRGTEAFF; CDR3nt: TGCGCCAGCAGCTTGGTAGGCCGGACTAGGGGCACTGAAGCTTTCTTT
v_gene: TRBV5-5; abundance: NA; d_gene: NA; j_gene: TRBJ2-3; CDR3aa: CASTQTRPADTQYF; CDR3nt: TGTGCCAGCACCCAAACTAGGCCCGCAGATACGCAGTATTTT